The T cell receptor (beta chain) described here comes from a study of glioma-infiltrating T cells (dated by TCRdb to about 2016). General notes on the study: Low-grade gliomas were represented by WHO grade II oligodendrogliomas or astrocytomas, and glioblastomas were represented by WHO grade IV tumors that were sampled at initial rather than recurrent diagnosis. Glioma patients received dexamethasone for six or fewer days before surgery. Sequencing coverage of about 4- to 11-fold of about 910,000 peripheral T cells was targeted for blood libraries. Glioma tissue, non-neoplastic brain tissue and matched peripheral blood mononuclear cells were used as sources from which TCR alpha- and beta-chain repertoires were sequenced. To gauge divergence between tissue and blood T-cell populations, every tissue-infiltrating repertoire was compared against the peripheral blood repertoire from the same patient. Three low-grade glioma patients, 7 or 8 primary glioblastoma patients and three non-glioma patients contributing non-neoplastic brain tissue were included in the paired cohort. What the authors observed across the whole study: In non-neoplastic patients, VJ-independent divergence between tissue and blood fell below expectation, whereas in all gliomas, and especially in low-grade gliomas, the divergence rose above expectation. Tissue and blood shared very few CDR3 sequences, a result attributed to high CDR3 diversity and limited sampling. Patients with low tissue-blood divergence were marked by a signature set of shared blood CDR3 motifs, and this signature set was depleted in highly divergent patients. Small numbers underpinned the group comparisons: under ten glioblastoma patients, three low-grade glioma patients and three non-neoplastic patients.

The iRepertoire nested amplicon-rescue multiplex PCR (arm-PCR) platform was used to amplify TCR alpha and beta CDR3 regions from RNA. The input for one-step reverse transcription and amplification was about 85-400 ng of either tissue mRNA or PBMC total RNA. Following bead purification, Illumina adapters were added through a secondary multiplex PCR, and the libraries were then gel-purified between 200 and 400 bp. Demultiplexing relied on internal 6-nucleotide barcodes carried by the libraries. The libraries were sequenced on an Illumina MiSeq using 2x220 or 2x250 nucleotide paired-end reads. The authors processed their data as follows. Paired reads were merged using FLASH 1.2.11 and were aligned to the GRCh37 human genome using BWA-MEM, after which TRA and TRB reads were extracted. V and J assignment used an IMGT-derived reference of cassette sequences and CDR3 motifs that included pseudogenes. Reads were translated in three frames, and productive CDR3s were defined as those with a C...FGXG motif and no stop codons. A clonotype was defined as a unique combination of a V-J cassette pair and a CDR3 amino acid sequence. Reads were filtered by Hamming distance, thresholded by each sample's sequence error rate in mapped regions. TCRdb trimmed the raw reads at Q25, called clones with MiXCR and kept productive beta chains. Records with the same CDR3 protein are collapsed into one entry carrying the most frequent genes and DNA. In this record, the V and J calls reflect TCRdb's handling and not the investigators' own analysis. Within this sample are 300,000 to 400,000 distinct CDR3 sequences, with 41% of them counted one time only. 9.5% to 15% of the sample lies in the top ten.

Taken from cysteine to phenylalanine, the CDR3 has 13 residues. Just the 39-base CDR3 DNA is kept, in frame starting at base 1. Relative to germline, V is 2 bases shorter and J is 1 base shorter, with 5 bases between their ends. For CDR1 and CDR2, the germline V gene lists SGHAT and FQNNGV. As to this clonotype: Its antigen is currently not known. No base quality information exists; no much larger clone differs at one position.

Surgical brain or tumor specimens were cryofrozen in liquid nitrogen immediately after resection, and peripheral blood cells were collected concurrently. This receptor was identified in a human donor with low-grade glioma or glioblastoma, undergoing nonglioma brain surgery, or in good health (not recorded which). Input material: glioma tissue, nonneoplastic brain tissue, or PBMCs (not recorded which). This sequence uses TRBV11-2 and TRBJ1-1; the D gene cannot be named for sure. CDR3 protein: CASSLSPNTEAFF. DNA sequence: TGTGCCAGCAGCTTATCCCCGAACACTGAAGCTTTCTTT.